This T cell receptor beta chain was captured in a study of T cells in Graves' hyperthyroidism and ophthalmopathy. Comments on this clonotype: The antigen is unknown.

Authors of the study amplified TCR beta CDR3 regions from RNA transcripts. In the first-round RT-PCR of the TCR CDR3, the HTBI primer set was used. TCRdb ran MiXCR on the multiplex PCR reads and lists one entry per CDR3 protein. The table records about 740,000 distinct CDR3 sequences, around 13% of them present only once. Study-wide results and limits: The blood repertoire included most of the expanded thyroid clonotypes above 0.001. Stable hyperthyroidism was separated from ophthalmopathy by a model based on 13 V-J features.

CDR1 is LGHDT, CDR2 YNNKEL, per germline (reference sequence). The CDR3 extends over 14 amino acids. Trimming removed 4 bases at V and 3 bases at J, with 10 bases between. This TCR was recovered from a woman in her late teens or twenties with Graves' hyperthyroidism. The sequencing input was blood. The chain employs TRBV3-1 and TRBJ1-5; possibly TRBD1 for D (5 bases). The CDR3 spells CASSRGDLNQPQHF. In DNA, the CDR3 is TGTGCCAGCAGCCGGGGGGACCTCAATCAGCCCCAGCATTTT.